The present entry profiles one T cell receptor beta chain with its context. Its antigen is unknown. RNA transcripts gave rise to amplified TCR beta CDR3 regions. The study used the HTBI primer set for a first-round RT-PCR of the TCR CDR3. TCRdb re-called the multiplex PCR reads through MiXCR, storing one row per CDR3 protein. The table shows 530,000 or so distinct CDR3 sequences, with approximately 44% occurring only once. Aged 18 to 65, the patients had hyperthyroidism that was newly diagnosed and had lasted under 2 months. Every diagnosis used clinical symptoms, serum thyroxine and TRAb, thyroid ultrasound and orbital computed tomography. The CDR3 is 15 residues long. The V and J ends lost 1 base and 5 bases respectively, with 17 bases between them. Per the germline V gene, CDR1 is DFQATT and CDR2 is SNEGSKA (reference sequence). The sample comes from a study of T cells in Graves' hyperthyroidism and ophthalmopathy.

Study conclusions and caveats: Stable hyperthyroidism and ophthalmopathy were separated using 13 V-J signatures. Prediction of ophthalmopathy progression came a median roughly 6.4 months pre-onset.

This TCR was recovered from a woman aged 18-30 years with Graves' hyperthyroidism. Sequencing was done on a sample of peripheral blood or thyroid tissue (not recorded which). The V call is TRBV20-1, the J call TRBJ2-5; D may be TRBD1 or TRBD2 (6 bases each). CDR3 residues: CSARGGDTKGETQYF. The DNA of the CDR3 is TGCAGTGCTAGAGGGGGGGACACCAAGGGGGAGACCCAGTACTTC.